The TCR beta chain under discussion was sequenced for a study of CD8 T cells in Susac syndrome. About the study: Patients with Susac syndrome were therapy-naive, taking corticosteroids, with some also receiving intravenous immunoglobulin, or taking intravenous immunoglobulin alone at the time their blood was drawn.

CD8+ and CD4+ T cells from blood underwent TCR beta sequencing. The CDR3 sequence is 13 residues long. V gave up 1 base and J gave up 6 bases, with 7 bases separating them. From germline, CDR1 is LGHNA and CDR2 YSLEER. It was with random hexamers that roughly 0.45 to 1 ug RNA was reverse transcribed. Across 54 Vbeta and 13 Jbeta, immunoSEQ multiplex PCR amplified TCR beta CDR3. TCRdb ran MiXCR on the immunoSEQ multiplex PCR reads and lists one entry per CDR3 protein. The sample contains under 70,000 distinct CDR3 sequences, roughly 94% of which appear only once. Sequencing was carried out using CD8+ T cells from PBMCs. The J gene is TRBJ2-1, the V gene TRBV4-3, with a possible D match to TRBD2 (5 bases). The origin of this receptor is a human donor with Susac syndrome. As DNA, the CDR3 is TGCGCCAGCAGCCAAGTACGGGGCAATGAGCAGTTCTTC. Protein product: CASSQVRGNEQFF.